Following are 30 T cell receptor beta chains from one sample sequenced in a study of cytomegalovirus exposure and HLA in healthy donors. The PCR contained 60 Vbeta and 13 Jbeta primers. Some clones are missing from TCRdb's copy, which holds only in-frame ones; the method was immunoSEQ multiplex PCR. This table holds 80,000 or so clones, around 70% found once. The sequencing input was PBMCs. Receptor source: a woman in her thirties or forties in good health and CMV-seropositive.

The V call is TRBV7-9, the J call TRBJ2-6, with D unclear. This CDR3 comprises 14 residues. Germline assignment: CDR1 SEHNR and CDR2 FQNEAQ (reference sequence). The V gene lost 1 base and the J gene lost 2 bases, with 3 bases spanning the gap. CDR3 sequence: CASSLGTGANVLTF. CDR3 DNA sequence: TGTGCCAGCAGCTTAGGTACTGGGGCCAACGTCCTGACTTTC.

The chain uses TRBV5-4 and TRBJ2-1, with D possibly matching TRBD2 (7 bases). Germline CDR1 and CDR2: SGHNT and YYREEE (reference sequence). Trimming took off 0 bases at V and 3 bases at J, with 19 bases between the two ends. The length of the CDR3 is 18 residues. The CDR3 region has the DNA TGTGCCAGCAGCTTGGCCCCAGGGGCGGGGGTTTACTACAATGAGCAGTTCTTC. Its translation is CASSLAPGAGVYYNEQFF.

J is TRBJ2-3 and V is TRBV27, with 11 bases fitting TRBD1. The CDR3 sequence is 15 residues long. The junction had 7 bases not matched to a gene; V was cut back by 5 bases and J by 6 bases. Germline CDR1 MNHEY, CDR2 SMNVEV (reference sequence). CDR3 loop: CASSAWTGGADTQYF. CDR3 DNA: TGTGCCAGCAGTGCGTGGACAGGGGGCGCCGATACGCAGTATTTT.

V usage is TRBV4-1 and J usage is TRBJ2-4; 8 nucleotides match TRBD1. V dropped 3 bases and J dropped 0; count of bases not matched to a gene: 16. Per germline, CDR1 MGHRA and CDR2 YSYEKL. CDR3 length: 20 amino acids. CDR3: CASSQDPGQAPYLAKNIQYF. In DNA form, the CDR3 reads TGCGCCAGCAGCCAGGATCCGGGACAGGCACCATATCTAGCCAAAAACATTCAGTACTTC.

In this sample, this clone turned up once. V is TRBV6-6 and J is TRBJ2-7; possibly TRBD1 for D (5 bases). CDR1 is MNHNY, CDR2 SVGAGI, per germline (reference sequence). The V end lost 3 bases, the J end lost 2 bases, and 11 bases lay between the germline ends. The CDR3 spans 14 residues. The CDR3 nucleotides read TGTGCCAGCAGTTATGAGACAGCAACCTACGAGCAGTACTTC. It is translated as CASSYETATYEQYF.

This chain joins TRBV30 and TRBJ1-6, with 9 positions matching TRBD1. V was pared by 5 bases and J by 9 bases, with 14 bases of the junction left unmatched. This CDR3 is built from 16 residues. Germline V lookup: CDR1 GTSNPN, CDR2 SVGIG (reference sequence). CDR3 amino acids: CAWDGPGQGTGSPLHF. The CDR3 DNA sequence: TGTGCCTGGGACGGTCCGGGACAGGGAACGGGTTCACCCCTCCACTTT.

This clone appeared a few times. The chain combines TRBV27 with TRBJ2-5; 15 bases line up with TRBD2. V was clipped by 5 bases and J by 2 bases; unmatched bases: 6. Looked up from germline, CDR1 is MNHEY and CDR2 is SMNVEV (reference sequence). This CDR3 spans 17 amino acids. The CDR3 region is CASSPLGLAGGQETQYF. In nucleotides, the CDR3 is TGTGCCAGCAGTCCATTGGGACTAGCGGGGGGTCAAGAGACCCAGTACTTC.

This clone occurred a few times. CDR3 sequence: CASKTGGGNQPQHF. As DNA, the CDR3 is TGTGCCAGCAAGACAGGGGGCGGCAATCAGCCCCAGCATTTT. The gene calls are TRBV6-6 and TRBJ1-5, with 10 bases that match TRBD1. The CDR3 covers 14 residues. The V gene end was trimmed by 7 bases and the J gene end by 2 bases; junction bases not matched to a gene: 2. Germline V gene lookup returns CDR1 MNHNY and CDR2 SVGAGI (reference sequence).

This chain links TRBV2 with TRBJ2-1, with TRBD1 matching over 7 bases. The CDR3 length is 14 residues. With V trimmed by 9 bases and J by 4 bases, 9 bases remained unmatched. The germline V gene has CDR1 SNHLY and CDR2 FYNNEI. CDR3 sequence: CASLNRGPYNEQFF. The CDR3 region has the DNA TGTGCCAGTCTAAACAGGGGCCCTTACAATGAGCAGTTCTTC.

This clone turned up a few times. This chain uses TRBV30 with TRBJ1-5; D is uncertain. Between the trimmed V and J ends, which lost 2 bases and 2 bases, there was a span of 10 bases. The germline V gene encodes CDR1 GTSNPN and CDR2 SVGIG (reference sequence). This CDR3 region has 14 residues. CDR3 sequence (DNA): TGTGCCTGGAGTTCAGACTATGGCAATCAGCCCCAGCATTTT. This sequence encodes CAWSSDYGNQPQHF.

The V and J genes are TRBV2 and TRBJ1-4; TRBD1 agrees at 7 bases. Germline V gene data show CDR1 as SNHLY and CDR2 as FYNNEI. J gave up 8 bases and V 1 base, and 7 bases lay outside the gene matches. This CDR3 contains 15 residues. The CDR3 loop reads CASSEVRGKGEKLFF. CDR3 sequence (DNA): TGTGCCAGCAGTGAAGTCAGGGGGAAAGGGGAAAAACTGTTTTTT.

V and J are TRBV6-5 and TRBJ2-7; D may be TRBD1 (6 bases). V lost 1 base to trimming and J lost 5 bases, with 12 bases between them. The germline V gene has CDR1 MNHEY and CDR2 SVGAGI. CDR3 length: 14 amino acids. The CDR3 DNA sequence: TGTGCCAGCAGTTACTGGCAGGGGAAGGACGAGCAGTACTTC. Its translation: CASSYWQGKDEQYF.

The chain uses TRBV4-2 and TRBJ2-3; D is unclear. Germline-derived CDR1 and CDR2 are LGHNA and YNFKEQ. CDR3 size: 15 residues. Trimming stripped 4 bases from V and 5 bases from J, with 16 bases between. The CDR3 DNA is TGTGCCAGCAGCCCCGGCATGGAGCGTGGAGATACGCAGTATTTT. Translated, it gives CASSPGMERGDTQYF.

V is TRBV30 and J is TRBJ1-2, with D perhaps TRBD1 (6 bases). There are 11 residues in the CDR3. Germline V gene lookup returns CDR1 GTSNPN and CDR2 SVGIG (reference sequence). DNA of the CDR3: TGTGCAAAAGGGGGGGTCTATGGCTACACCTTC. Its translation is CAKGGVYGYTF.

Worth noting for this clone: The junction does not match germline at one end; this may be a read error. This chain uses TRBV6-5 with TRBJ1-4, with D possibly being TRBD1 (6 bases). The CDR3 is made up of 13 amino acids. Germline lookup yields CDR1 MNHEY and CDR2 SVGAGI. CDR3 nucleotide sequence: TGTGCCAGCAGTCCAGGGGCTAACGAAAAACTGTTTTTT. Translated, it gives CASSPGANEKLFF.

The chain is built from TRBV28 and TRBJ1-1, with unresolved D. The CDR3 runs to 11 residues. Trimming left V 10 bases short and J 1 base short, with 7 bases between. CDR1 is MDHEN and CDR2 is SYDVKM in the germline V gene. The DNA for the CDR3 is TGTGCCACTTATAGGAACACTGAAGCTTTCTTT. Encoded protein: CATYRNTEAFF.

CDR3 coding DNA: TGCGCCAGCAGCCAAGAAGGCGGGGGGGCCTACAATGAGCAGTTCTTC. Protein product: CASSQEGGGAYNEQFF. The chain joins TRBV4-1 to TRBJ2-1; 9 bases are a match to TRBD2. The CDR3 totals 16 residues. Germline V lookup: CDR1 MGHRA, CDR2 YSYEKL. V was clipped by 0 bases and J by 2 bases; unmatched bases: 2.

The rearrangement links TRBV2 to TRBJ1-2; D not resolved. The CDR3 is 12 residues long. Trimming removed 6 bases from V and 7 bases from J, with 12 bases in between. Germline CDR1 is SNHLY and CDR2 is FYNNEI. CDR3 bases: TGTGCCAGCAGCCTGCGGATTGGTGGCTACACCTTC. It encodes CASSLRIGGYTF.

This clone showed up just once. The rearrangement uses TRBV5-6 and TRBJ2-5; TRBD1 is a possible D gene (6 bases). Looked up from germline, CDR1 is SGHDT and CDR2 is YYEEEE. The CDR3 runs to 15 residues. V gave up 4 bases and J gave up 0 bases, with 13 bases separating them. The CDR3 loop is CASSAVDRNQETQYF. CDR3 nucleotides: TGTGCCAGCAGCGCTGTTGACAGGAACCAAGAGACCCAGTACTTC.

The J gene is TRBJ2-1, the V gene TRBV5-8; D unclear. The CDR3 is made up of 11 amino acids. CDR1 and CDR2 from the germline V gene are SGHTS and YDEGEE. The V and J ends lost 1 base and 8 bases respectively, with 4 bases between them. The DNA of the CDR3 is TGTGCCAGCAGCTTGACGGATGAGCAGTTCTTC. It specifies CASSLTDEQFF.

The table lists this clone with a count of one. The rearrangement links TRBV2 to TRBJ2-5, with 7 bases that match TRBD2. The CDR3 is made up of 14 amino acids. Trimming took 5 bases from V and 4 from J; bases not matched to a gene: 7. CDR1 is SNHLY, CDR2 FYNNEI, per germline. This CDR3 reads CASSRGAGVETQYF. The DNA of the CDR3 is TGTGCCAGCAGTAGAGGGGCGGGAGTAGAGACCCAGTACTTC.

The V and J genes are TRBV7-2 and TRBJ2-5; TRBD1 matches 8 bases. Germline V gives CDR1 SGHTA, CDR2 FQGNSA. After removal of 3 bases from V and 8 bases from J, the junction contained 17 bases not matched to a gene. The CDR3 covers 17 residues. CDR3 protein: CASSFTTGGMERGTQYF. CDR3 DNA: TGTGCCAGCAGCTTTACAACAGGGGGGATGGAACGTGGTACCCAGTACTTC. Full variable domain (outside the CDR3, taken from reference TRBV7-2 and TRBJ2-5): GAGVSQSPSNKVTEKGKDVELRCDPISGHTALYWYRQSLGQGLEFLIYFQGNSAPDKSGLPSDRFSAERTGGSVSTLTIQRTQQEDSAVYLCASSFTTGGMERGTQYFGPGTRLLVL.

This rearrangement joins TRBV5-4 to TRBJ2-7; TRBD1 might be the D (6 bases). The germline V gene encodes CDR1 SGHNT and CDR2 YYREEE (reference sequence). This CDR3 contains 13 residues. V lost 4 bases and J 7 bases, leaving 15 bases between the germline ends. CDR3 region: CASSLDRLGEQYF. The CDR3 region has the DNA TGTGCCAGCAGCCTAGACAGGCTGGGTGAGCAGTACTTC.

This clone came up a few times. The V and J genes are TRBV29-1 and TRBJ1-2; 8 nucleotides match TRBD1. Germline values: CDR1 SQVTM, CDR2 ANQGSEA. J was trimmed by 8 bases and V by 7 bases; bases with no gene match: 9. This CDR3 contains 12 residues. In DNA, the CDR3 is TGCAGCGCTGCACCCGGACAGGGAGGCTACACCTTC. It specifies CSAAPGQGGYTF. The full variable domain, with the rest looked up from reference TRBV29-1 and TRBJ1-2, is SAVISQKPSRDICQRGTSLTIQCQVDSQVTMMFWYRQQPGQSLTLIATANQGSEATYESGFVIDKFPISRPNLTFSTLTVSNMSPEDSSIYLCSAAPGQGGYTFGSGTRLTVV.

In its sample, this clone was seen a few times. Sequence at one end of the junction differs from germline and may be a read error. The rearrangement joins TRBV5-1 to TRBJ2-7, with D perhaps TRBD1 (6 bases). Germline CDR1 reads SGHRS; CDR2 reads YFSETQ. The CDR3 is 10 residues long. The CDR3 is CASSYPTGIF. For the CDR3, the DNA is TGCGCCAGCAGCTACCCGACAGGTATCTTC.

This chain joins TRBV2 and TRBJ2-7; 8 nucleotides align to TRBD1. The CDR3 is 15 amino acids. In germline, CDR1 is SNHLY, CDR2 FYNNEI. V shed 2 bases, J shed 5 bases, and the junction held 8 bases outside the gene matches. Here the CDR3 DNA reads TGTGCCAGCAGTGAAACCCGGGACAGGTCTCACGAGCAGTACTTC. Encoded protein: CASSETRDRSHEQYF.

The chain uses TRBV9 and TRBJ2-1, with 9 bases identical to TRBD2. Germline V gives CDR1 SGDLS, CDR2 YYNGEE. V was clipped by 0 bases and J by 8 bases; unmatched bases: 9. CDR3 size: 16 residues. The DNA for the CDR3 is TGTGCCAGCAGCGTAGCGATGGCGGGGGGGCGGTATGAGCAGTTCTTC. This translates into CASSVAMAGGRYEQFF. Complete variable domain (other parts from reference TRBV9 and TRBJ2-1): DSGVTQTPKHLITATGQRVTLRCSPRSGDLSVYWYQQSLDQGLQFLIQYYNGEERAKGNILERFSAQQFPDLHSELNLSSLELGDSALYFCASSVAMAGGRYEQFFGPGTRLTVL.

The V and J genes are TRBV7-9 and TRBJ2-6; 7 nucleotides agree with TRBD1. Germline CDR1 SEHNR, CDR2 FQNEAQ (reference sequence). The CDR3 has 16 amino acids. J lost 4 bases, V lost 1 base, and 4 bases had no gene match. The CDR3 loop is CASSLGMTGGANVLTF. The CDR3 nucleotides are TGTGCCAGCAGCTTAGGGATGACAGGGGGGGCCAACGTCCTGACTTTC.

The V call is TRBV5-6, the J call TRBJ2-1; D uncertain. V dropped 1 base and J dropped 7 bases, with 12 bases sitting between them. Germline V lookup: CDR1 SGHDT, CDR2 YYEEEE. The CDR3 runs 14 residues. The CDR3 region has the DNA TGTGCCAGCAGCTTGACTAAAGCGCGGAATGAGCAGTTCTTC. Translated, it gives CASSLTKARNEQFF. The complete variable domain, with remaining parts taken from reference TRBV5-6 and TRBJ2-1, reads DAGVTQSPTHLIKTRGQQVTLRCSPKSGHDTVSWYQQALGQGPQFIFQYYEEEERQRGNFPDRFSGHQFPNYSSELNVNALLLGDSALYLCASSLTKARNEQFFGPGTRLTVL.

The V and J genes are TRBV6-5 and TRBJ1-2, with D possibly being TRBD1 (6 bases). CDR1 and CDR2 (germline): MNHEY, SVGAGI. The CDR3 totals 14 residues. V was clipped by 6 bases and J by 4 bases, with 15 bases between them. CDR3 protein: CASRGGGLGYGYTF. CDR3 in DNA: TGTGCCAGCAGGGGTGGGGGCTTAGGCTATGGCTACACCTTC.